The entry below describes one T cell receptor beta chain. The specificity of this receptor is unknown. Base quality data are lacking; no much larger clone is found one base away. The data derive from a study of T cell responses to AZD1222 COVID-19 vaccine (dated by TCRdb to 2020 to 2022). About the investigation overall: AZD1222 recipients whose second dose came at about 4 weeks and those whose second dose came at about 12 weeks were combined into one group, since spike-specific TCR depth and breadth did not differ between the two schedules. TCR sequencing was performed for roughly 240 trial participants, of whom about 200 were given two doses of AZD1222 and approximately 25 were given two doses of MenACWY control vaccine. Trial participants were enrolled by age into subgroups of 18-55, 56-69 and 70-plus years, and about 150, 27 and 61 TCR-sequenced participants, respectively, were included in these subgroups. Broader findings and caveats from the paper: After two AZD1222 doses, spike-specific TCR breadth and depth were significantly higher than at day 0 and than in MenACWY recipients. Participants were mostly white British, with more females than males. The authors suggested clonal diversity may have been underestimated. Nearly half of unique spike-specific TCRs reportedly recognized epitopes outside regions mutated in the B.1.351 and B.1.1.7 variants. Conclusions about previously exposed vaccinees are limited, since just six AZD1222 recipients were seropositive for SARS-CoV-2 at baseline. Because no day 14 peak-response samples were available, the repertoires could be characterized only after the peak T cell response. The 56-69-year group was small, and its depth increase did not reach significance, likely because of low power. Vaccine-associated CD4 TCRs spanned the whole spike protein, with dominant responses in regions 160-218 and 743-854.

The time point label for this specimen denotes: baseline before first vaccination. Vaccinee samples came from UK trials COV001 and COV002, including a single-blind randomized controlled phase 2/3 trial of AZD1222 (ChAdOx1 nCoV-19) in healthy adults. For TCRbeta chain sequencing, PBMC samples were collected from trial participants at day 0 and at day 28 after the second dose. The CDR3 regions of human TCRbeta chains were analyzed by immunosequencing. In the authors' own workflow: TCRs in the repertoires were matched against a reference library of SARS-CoV-2-specific TCRs that had been generated with the MIRA antigen-specificity platform. Breadth was defined as the fraction of unique TCRs that were SARS-CoV-2-associated. Depth was defined as the fraction of total T cells that were SARS-CoV-2-associated. Each spike-specific TCR was assigned to its reactive spike region and to a CD4 or CD8 class using the MIRA data. Log10-transformed breadth and depth values were compared by one-way ANOVA with Sidak's multiple comparisons tests. TCRdb carries this immuneACCESS record with in-frame sequences only. Its versions omit some clonotypes, under half of them owing to an unresolved V gene in the studies checked, with the rest unexplained. For V, J and clone size, that table is used; D and trimming come from the DNA. This sample comprises about 140,000 clones, more than 85% of them detected only once. Roughly 3.1% of the sample comes from the top ten.

V loses 0 bases of germline sequence and J loses 8 bases, and the interval between the two ends is 11 bases. Spanning cysteine to phenylalanine, the CDR3 consists of 13 amino acids. Only the CDR3 DNA is retained, 39 bases long and in frame from the first base. CDR1 and CDR2 (SGDLS, YYNGEE) derive from the germline V gene. This receptor was taken from an adult in good health. The V and J segments used are TRBV9 and TRBJ1-2; TRBD1 is perhaps the D gene, given 5 matching bases. Sequenced material: peripheral blood, taken on day 0 of AZD1222 vaccination. CDR3 region: CASSVGGSNGYTF. The DNA reads as follows: TGTGCCAGCAGCGTAGGGGGCTCGAACGGCTACACCTTC.